This is a list of T cell receptor beta chains from one sample in a study of PD-L1 blockade in urothelial cancer. Only in-frame clones appear in the TCRdb table, and some are missing; sequencing was by immunoSEQ multiplex PCR. The data contain 45,000 to 50,000 clones, about 91% of them singletons. The starting material was PBMCs, obtained around atezolizumab (anti-PD-L1) treatment. The source of these receptors is a man aged 80 or over with urothelial cancer. CDR3s include the opening cysteine and the closing phenylalanine or tryptophan. The D gene is left open where the match is weak. Clone size, where shown, is once, few, many, or a class for clones that have expanded.

TRBV7-2	.	.	TRBJ2-1	CASSLALYNEQFF	TGTGCCAGCAGCTTAGCCCTCTACAATGAGCAGTTCTTC
TRBV7-9	TRBD1	few	TRBJ2-1	CASSGQGSEQFF	TGTGCCAGCAGCGGACAGGGCAGTGAGCAGTTCTTC
TRBV6-1	TRBD2	.	TRBJ2-3	CASSDRASGRPDTQYF	TGTGCCAGCAGTGATCGGGCTAGCGGGAGGCCAGATACGCAGTATTTT
TRBV18	TRBD1	.	TRBJ2-6	CASSPQGAGANVLTF	TGTGCCAGCTCCCCACAGGGGGCTGGGGCCAACGTCCTGACTTTC
TRBV19	TRBD1	.	TRBJ2-2	CATGGLGTGELFF	TGCGCGACAGGGGGTCTAGGAACCGGGGAGCTGTTTTTT
TRBV9	.	.	TRBJ1-1	CASSGQTNTEAFF	TGTGCCAGCAGCGGGCAGACAAACACTGAAGCTTTCTTT
TRBV21-1	.	.	TRBJ1-1	CASSLLVGNTEAFF	TGTGCCAGCAGCCTCCTCGTCGGGAACACTGAAGCTTTCTTT
TRBV13	.	once	TRBJ2-6	CASSLQGLGANVLTF	TGTGCCAGCAGCCTACAGGGTCTCGGGGCCAACGTCCTGACTTTC
TRBV19	.	.	TRBJ2-2	CASSPKKLNTGELFF	TGTGCCAGTAGTCCCAAAAAGCTTAACACCGGGGAGCTGTTTTTT
TRBV2	.	few	TRBJ1-1	CASRARSNTEAFF	TGTGCCAGCAGGGCTAGGTCGAACACTGAAGCTTTCTTT
TRBV29-1	.	.	TRBJ1-2	CSVRGSYGYTF	TGCAGCGTTCGAGGGAGCTATGGCTACACCTTC
TRBV27	.	.	TRBJ2-5	CASSFGGNQETQYF	TGTGCCAGCAGTTTCGGGGGAAATCAAGAGACCCAGTACTTC
TRBV2	TRBD2	.	TRBJ2-2	CASRLAGASGELFF	TGTGCCAGCAGGCTAGCGGGAGCATCCGGGGAGCTGTTTTTT
TRBV19	.	.	TRBJ2-1	CASSIMSGQREFF	TGTGCCAGTAGTATAATGAGTGGACAGAGGGAGTTCTTC
TRBV29-1	.	.	TRBJ1-5	CSVATGANQPQHF	TGCAGCGTTGCGACAGGAGCAAATCAGCCCCAGCATTTT
TRBV5-4	.	.	TRBJ2-4	CASSLGTGQTKNIQYF	TGTGCCAGCAGCTTAGGGACTGGCCAGACCAAAAACATTCAGTACTTC
TRBV10-3	TRBD2	.	TRBJ2-1	CAITAGSGRAGRSVEQFF	TGTGCCATCACCGCGGGGAGCGGGAGGGCCGGTCGATCTGTTGAGCAGTTCTTC
TRBV27	TRBD2	.	TRBJ2-1	CASSFGGLATDEQFF	TGTGCCAGCAGTTTCGGGGGACTAGCGACAGATGAGCAGTTCTTC
TRBV27	.	.	TRBJ1-2	CASSLGGWGGGYTF	TGTGCCAGCAGTTTAGGAGGTTGGGGAGGAGGCTACACCTTC
TRBV19	TRBD2	.	TRBJ2-1	CASSTSGAYNEQFF	TGTGCCAGTAGTACTAGCGGTGCCTACAATGAGCAGTTCTTC
TRBV18	.	.	TRBJ2-7	CASSPAGGSSYEQYF	TGTGCCAGCTCACCCGCGGGCGGTAGCTCCTACGAGCAGTACTTC
TRBV28	.	.	TRBJ2-7	CASSLSRGEQYF	TGTGCCAGCAGTTTATCCCGGGGCGAGCAGTACTTC
TRBV19	TRBD1	.	TRBJ2-2	CASSITPGTGDSGELFF	TGTGCCAGTAGTATCACTCCCGGGACAGGGGATTCCGGGGAGCTGTTTTTT
TRBV10-3	.	.	TRBJ1-2	CAISSQGNYGYTF	TGTGCCATCAGCTCCCAGGGAAACTATGGCTACACCTTC
TRBV7-7	.	.	TRBJ2-7	CASSDSGSGEQYF	TGTGCCAGCAGCGACAGTGGCTCTGGCGAGCAGTACTTC
TRBV6-1	.	.	TRBJ2-1	CASSEAMQGGINEQFF	TGTGCCAGCAGTGAAGCGATGCAGGGGGGAATTAATGAGCAGTTCTTC
TRBV10-3	TRBD1	.	TRBJ2-7	CAISQGGTGVEQYF	TGTGCCATCAGTCAAGGGGGAACAGGGGTCGAGCAGTACTTC
TRBV4-1	.	.	TRBJ2-5	CASSQDGFRFQETQYF	TGCGCCAGCAGCCAAGATGGGTTCAGGTTCCAAGAGACCCAGTACTTC
TRBV7-2	.	.	TRBJ2-1	CASSLTASYEFF	TGTGCCAGCAGCTTAACCGCTAGCTACGAGTTCTTC
TRBV6-5	.	.	TRBJ2-7	CASSPTLHSSYEQYF	TGTGCCAGCAGCCCAACCCTTCATAGCTCCTACGAGCAGTACTTC
TRBV27	.	.	TRBJ2-2	CASSTPKAASNTGELFF	TGTGCCAGCAGCACTCCGAAGGCGGCATCGAACACCGGGGAGCTGTTTTTT
TRBV11-2	.	once	TRBJ1-1	CASRLRQSNTEAFF	TGTGCCAGCAGACTCCGACAATCAAACACTGAAGCTTTCTTT
TRBV25-1	TRBD1	few	TRBJ1-2	CASSSGTEWGYTF	TGTGCCAGCAGTTCCGGGACAGAGTGGGGCTACACCTTC
TRBV2	TRBD2	.	TRBJ2-2	CASSRLAAFTGELFF	TGTGCCAGCAGTCGGCTAGCGGCTTTCACCGGGGAGCTGTTTTTT
TRBV6-5	TRBD1	few	TRBJ1-1	CASSYLQGFGTEAFF	TGTGCCAGCAGTTACTTACAGGGGTTCGGCACTGAAGCTTTCTTT
TRBV5-1	.	.	TRBJ2-1	CASSPSFGGPYNEQFF	TGCGCCAGCAGCCCCTCGTTCGGGGGACCCTACAATGAGCAGTTCTTC
TRBV5-1	.	.	TRBJ2-3	CASSFGAFSTDTQYF	TGCGCCAGCAGCTTTGGGGCATTTAGCACAGATACGCAGTATTTT
TRBV29-1	TRBD1	.	TRBJ2-7	CSVFTPTGDKPYEQYF	TGCAGCGTCTTCACGCCTACAGGGGACAAACCCTACGAGCAGTACTTC
TRBV27	.	.	TRBJ2-3	CASSYSFSTDTQYF	TGTGCCAGCAGTTACAGCTTTAGCACAGATACGCAGTATTTT
TRBV7-2	TRBD2	.	TRBJ2-1	CASRYTGTRDEQFF	TGTGCCAGCAGGTATACCGGGACTAGAGATGAGCAGTTCTTC
TRBV27	.	once	TRBJ2-7	CASSLGQSYEQYF	TGTGCCAGCAGTTTAGGACAGAGCTACGAGCAGTACTTC
TRBV25-1	TRBD1	.	TRBJ1-2	CASSVDRGLVYGYTF	TGTGCCAGCAGTGTGGACAGGGGGCTAGTCTATGGCTACACCTTC
TRBV7-9	TRBD1	once	TRBJ1-2	CASSLLGGGYTF	TGTGCCAGCAGCTTGTTAGGGGGCGGCTACACCTTC
TRBV5-1	TRBD1	.	TRBJ2-7	CASSLGDSSYEQYF	TGCGCCAGCAGCTTGGGGGACAGTTCCTACGAGCAGTACTTC
TRBV30	.	.	TRBJ2-2	CAWSRQSGGELFF	TGTGCCTGGTCCAGACAGTCCGGAGGGGAGCTGTTTTTT
TRBV5-6	TRBD2	few	TRBJ2-7	CASSAGLARTYEQYF	TGTGCCAGCAGCGCAGGACTAGCCAGGACCTACGAGCAGTACTTC
TRBV10-2	.	medium-sized	TRBJ2-5	CASRSELRGTQYF	TGCGCCAGCCGTTCGGAACTTAGGGGGACCCAGTACTTC
TRBV19	.	.	TRBJ2-1	CASSARGRSYNEQFF	TGTGCCAGTAGTGCTCGCGGGCGGAGTTACAATGAGCAGTTCTTC
TRBV6-5	.	.	TRBJ2-2	CASSKRGTGELFF	TGTGCCAGCAGTAAAAGGGGGACCGGGGAGCTGTTTTTT
TRBV18	TRBD1	.	TRBJ2-1	CASSATGFFDNEQFF	TGTGCCAGCTCAGCGACAGGGTTTTTTGACAATGAGCAGTTCTTC
TRBV4-2	.	once	TRBJ1-1	CASSRSGTLNTEAFF	TGTGCCAGCAGCCGATCCGGGACACTGAACACTGAAGCTTTCTTT
TRBV7-2	TRBD2	.	TRBJ2-3	CASSFSSGSFIGDTQYF	TGTGCCAGCAGCTTTAGTAGCGGGAGCTTCATTGGGGATACGCAGTATTTT
TRBV5-4	TRBD1	.	TRBJ2-5	CASSLPGGRETQYF	TGTGCCAGCAGCTTGCCAGGGGGCAGGGAGACCCAGTACTTC
TRBV7-6	.	.	TRBJ2-5	CASSLQGRVNQYF	TGTGCCAGCAGCTTACAGGGCAGGGTTAACCAGTACTTC
TRBV28	TRBD1	.	TRBJ1-5	CASRRVGQYSNQPQHF	TGTGCCAGCAGACGGGTGGGACAGTATAGCAATCAGCCCCAGCATTTT